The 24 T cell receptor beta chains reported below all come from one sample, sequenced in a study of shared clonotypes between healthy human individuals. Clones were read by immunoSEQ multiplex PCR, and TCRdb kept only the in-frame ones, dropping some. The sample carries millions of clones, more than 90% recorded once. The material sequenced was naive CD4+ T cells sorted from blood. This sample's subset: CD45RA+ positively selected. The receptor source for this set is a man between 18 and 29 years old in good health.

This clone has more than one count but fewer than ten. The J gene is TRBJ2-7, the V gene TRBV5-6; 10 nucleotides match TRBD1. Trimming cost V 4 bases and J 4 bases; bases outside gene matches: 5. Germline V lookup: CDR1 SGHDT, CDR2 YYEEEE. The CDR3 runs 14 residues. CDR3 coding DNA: TGTGCCAGCAGCCGACAGGGGGCGAATTACGAGCAGTACTTC. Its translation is CASSRQGANYEQYF. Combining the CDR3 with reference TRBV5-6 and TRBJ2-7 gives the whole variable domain DAGVTQSPTHLIKTRGQQVTLRCSPKSGHDTVSWYQQALGQGPQFIFQYYEEEERQRGNFPDRFSGHQFPNYSSELNVNALLLGDSALYLCASSRQGANYEQYFGPGTRLTVT.

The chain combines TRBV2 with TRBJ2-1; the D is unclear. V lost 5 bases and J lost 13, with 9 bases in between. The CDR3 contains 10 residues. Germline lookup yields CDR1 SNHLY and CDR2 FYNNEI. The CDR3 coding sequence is TGTGCCAGCAGTTGGATGAGACAGTTCTTC. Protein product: CASSWMRQFF.

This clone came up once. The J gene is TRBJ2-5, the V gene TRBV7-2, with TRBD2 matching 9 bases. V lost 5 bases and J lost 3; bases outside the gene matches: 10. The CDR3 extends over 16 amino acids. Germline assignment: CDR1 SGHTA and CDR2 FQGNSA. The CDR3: CASSRGGLAGKETQYF. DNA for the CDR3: TGTGCCAGCAGCCGAGGGGGGCTAGCGGGGAAAGAGACCCAGTACTTC.

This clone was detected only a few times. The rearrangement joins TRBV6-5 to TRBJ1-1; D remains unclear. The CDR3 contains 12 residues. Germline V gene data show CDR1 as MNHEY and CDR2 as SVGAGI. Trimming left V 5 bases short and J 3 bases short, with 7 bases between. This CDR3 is CASSTIDTEAFF. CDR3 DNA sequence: TGTGCCAGCAGTACAATAGACACTGAAGCTTTCTTT.

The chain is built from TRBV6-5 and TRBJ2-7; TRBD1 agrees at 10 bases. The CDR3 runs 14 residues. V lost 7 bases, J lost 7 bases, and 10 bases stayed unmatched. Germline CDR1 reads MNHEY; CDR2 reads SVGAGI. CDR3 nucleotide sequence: TGTGCCAGCACCTCCGGGACAGGGGTGAAGGAGCAGTACTTC. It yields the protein CASTSGTGVKEQYF.

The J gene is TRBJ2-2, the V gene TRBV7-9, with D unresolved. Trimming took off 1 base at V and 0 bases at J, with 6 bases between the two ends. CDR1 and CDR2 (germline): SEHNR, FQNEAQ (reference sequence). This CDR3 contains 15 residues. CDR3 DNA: TGTGCCAGCAGCTTAGGATCCGCGAACACCGGGGAGCTGTTTTTT. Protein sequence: CASSLGSANTGELFF.

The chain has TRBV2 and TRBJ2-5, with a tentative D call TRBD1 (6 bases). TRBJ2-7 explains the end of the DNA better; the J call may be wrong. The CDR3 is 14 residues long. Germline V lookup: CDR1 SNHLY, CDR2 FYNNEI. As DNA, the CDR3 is TGTGCCAGCAGTGAACAGGGGATCTCCTACGAGCAGTACTTC. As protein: CASSEQGISYEQYF.

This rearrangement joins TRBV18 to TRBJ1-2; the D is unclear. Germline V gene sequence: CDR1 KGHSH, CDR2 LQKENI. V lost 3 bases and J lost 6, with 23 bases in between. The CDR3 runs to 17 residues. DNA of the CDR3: TGTGCCAGCTCACCTTTTCTACCCCTTGAGGCGAGACATGGCTACACCTTC. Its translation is CASSPFLPLEARHGYTF.

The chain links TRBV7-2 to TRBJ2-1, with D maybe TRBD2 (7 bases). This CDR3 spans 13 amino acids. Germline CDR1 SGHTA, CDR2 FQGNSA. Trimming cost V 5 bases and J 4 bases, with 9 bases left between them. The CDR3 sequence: CASSRGAYNEQFF. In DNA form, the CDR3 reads TGTGCCAGCAGCCGGGGGGCTTACAATGAGCAGTTCTTC.

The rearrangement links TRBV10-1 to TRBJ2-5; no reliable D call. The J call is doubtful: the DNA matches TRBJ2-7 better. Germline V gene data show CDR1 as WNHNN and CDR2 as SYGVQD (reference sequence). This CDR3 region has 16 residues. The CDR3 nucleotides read TGCGCCAGCAGTGAGTCGGCCCAAACCCTGGTCCACGAGCAGTACTTC. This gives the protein CASSESAQTLVHEQYF.

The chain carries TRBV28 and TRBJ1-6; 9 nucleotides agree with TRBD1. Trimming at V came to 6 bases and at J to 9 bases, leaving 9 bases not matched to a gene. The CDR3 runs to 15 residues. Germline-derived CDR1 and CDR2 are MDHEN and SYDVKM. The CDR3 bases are TGTGCCAGCAGGCAACCCGGGACAGGGCTTTCACCCCTCCACTTT. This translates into CASRQPGTGLSPLHF.

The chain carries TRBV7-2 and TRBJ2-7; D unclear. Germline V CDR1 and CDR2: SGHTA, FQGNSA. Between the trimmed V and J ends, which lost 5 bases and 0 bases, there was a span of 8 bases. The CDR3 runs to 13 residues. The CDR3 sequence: CASSKGSSYEQYF. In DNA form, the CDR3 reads TGTGCCAGCAGCAAGGGTAGCTCCTACGAGCAGTACTTC. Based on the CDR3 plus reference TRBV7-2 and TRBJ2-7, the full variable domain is GAGVSQSPSNKVTEKGKDVELRCDPISGHTALYWYRQSLGQGLEFLIYFQGNSAPDKSGLPSDRFSAERTGGSVSTLTIQRTQQEDSAVYLCASSKGSSYEQYFGPGTRLTVT.

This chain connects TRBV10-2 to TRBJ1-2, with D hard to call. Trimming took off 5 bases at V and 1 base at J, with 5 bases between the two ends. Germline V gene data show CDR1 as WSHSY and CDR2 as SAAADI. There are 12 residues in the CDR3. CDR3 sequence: CASSSINYGYTF. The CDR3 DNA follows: TGCGCCAGCAGTTCGATTAACTATGGCTACACCTTC.

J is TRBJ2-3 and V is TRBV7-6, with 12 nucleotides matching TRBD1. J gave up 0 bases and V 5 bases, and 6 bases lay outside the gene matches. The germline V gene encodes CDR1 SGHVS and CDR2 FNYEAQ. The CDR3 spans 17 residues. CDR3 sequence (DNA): TGTGCCAGCAGCACTTTGGGACAGGGGGCTAGCACAGATACGCAGTATTTT. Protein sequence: CASSTLGQGASTDTQYF.

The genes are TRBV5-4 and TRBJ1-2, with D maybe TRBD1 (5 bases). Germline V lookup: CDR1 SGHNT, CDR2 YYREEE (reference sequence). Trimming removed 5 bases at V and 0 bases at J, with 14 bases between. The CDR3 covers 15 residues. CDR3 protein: CASRIGAGANYGYTF. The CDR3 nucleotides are TGTGCCAGCAGGATTGGGGCGGGAGCTAACTATGGCTACACCTTC. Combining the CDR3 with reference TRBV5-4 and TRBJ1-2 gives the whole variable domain ETGVTQSPTHLIKTRGQQVTLRCSSQSGHNTVSWYQQALGQGPQFIFQYYREEENGRGNFPPRFSGLQFPNYSSELNVNALELDDSALYLCASRIGAGANYGYTFGSGTRLTVV.

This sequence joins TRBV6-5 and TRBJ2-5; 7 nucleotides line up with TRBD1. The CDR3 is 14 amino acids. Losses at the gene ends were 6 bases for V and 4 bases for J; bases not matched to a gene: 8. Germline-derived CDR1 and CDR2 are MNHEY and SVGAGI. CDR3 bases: TGTGCCAGCAGAAATGGACAGGTTGGAGAGACCCAGTACTTC. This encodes CASRNGQVGETQYF.

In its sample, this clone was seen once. The CDR3 sequence is CASSPGNTLYEQYF. The DNA for the CDR3 is TGCGCCAGCAGCCCCGGGAACACACTCTACGAGCAGTACTTC. The chain joins TRBV5-1 to TRBJ2-7, with a possible D match to TRBD2 (5 bases). V was cut by 4 bases and J by 3 bases, with 14 bases left in between. Per germline, CDR1 SGHRS and CDR2 YFSETQ. The length of the CDR3 is 14 residues.

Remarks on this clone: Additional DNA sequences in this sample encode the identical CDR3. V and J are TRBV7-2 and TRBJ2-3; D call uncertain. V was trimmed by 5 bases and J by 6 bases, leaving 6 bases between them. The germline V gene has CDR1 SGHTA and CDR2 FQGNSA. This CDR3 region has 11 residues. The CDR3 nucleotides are TGTGCCAGCAGCCCCACCGATACGCAGTATTTT. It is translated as CASSPTDTQYF.

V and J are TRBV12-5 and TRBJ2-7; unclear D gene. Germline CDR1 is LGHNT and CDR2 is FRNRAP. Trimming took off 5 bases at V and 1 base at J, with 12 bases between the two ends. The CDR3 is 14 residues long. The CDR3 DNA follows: TGTGCTAGTGGTCTCCAAAGGGTTTCCTACGAGCAGTACTTC. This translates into CASGLQRVSYEQYF.

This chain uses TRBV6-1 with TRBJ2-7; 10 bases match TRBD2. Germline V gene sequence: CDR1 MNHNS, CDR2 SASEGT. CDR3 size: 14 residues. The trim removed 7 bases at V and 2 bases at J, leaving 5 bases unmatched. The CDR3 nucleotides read TGTGCCAGCACTAGCGGGGGTGGTGCCTACGAGCAGTACTTC. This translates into CASTSGGGAYEQYF.

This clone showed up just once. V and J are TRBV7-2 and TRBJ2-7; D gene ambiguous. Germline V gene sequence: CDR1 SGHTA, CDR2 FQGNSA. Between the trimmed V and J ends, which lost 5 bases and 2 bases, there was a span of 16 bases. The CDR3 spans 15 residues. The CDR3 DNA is TGTGCCAGCAGCCCCGACCGGTGGACGACCTACGAGCAGTACTTC. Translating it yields CASSPDRWTTYEQYF.

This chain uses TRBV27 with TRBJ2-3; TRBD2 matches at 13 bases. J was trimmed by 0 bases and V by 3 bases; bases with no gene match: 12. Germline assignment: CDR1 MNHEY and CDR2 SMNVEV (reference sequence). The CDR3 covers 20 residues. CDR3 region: CASSLLGLAGINPSTDTQYF. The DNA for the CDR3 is TGTGCCAGCAGTTTGTTGGGACTAGCGGGAATAAACCCTAGCACAGATACGCAGTATTTT.

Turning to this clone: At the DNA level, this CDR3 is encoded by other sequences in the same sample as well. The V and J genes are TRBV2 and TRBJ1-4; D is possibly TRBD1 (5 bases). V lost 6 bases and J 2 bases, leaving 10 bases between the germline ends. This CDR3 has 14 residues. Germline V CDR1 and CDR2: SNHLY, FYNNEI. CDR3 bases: TGTGCCAGCAGGAAGACAGCTACTAATGAAAAACTGTTTTTT. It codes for CASRKTATNEKLFF.

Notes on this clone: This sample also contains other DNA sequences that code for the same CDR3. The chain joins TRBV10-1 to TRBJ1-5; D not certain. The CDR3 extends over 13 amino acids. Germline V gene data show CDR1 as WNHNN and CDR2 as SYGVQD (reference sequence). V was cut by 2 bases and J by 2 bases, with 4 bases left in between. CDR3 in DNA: TGCGCCAGCAGTGAGGCAGGCAATCAGCCCCAGCATTTT. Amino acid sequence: CASSEAGNQPQHF.